A single sample is the source of the 4 T cell receptor beta chains below, sequenced in a study of Graves' ophthalmopathy and Graves' hyperthyroidism. The TCR beta CDR3 regions underwent amplification from RNA transcripts. Second-round multiplex PCR came after first-round RT-PCR with HTBI primers. In TCRdb, the multiplex PCR reads were re-called with MiXCR into one record per CDR3 protein. The sample records roughly 610,000 distinct CDR3 sequences, approximately 22% being singletons. The source material was peripheral blood. The receptors were gathered from a woman aged 18-29 years with stable Graves' hyperthyroidism. Some clones in this sample may be carry-over from other donors' samples.

This clonotype was recorded a few times. V usage is TRBV12-3 or TRBV12-4 and J usage is TRBJ2-7; 8 bases fit TRBD1. With 4 bases clipped from V and 1 base from J, the junction kept 6 bases outside the gene matches. CDR3 length equals 15 residues. The CDR3, as DNA: TGTGCCAGCAGTTCCCGTACAGGGGGGTCCTACGAGCAGTACTTC. This translates into CASSSRTGGSYEQYF.

The J gene is TRBJ1-1, the V gene TRBV24-1; maybe TRBD1 (5 bases). Germline V lookup: CDR1 KGHDR, CDR2 SFDVKD. The length of the CDR3 is 15 residues. Between the trimmed V and J ends, which lost 3 bases and 4 bases, there was a span of 14 bases. The DNA for the CDR3 is TGTGCCACCAGTGATGCGACCGGGAGGGGCACTGAAGCTTTCTTT. Translation: CATSDATGRGTEAFF.

With regard to this clonotype: Given a much more abundant clone one base away, this may be a read error. This chain links TRBV20-1 with TRBJ1-1; TRBD1 agrees at 8 bases. This CDR3 region has 14 residues. J gave up 6 bases and V 2 bases, and 8 bases lay outside the gene matches. CDR1 is DFQATT, CDR2 SNEGSKA, per germline (reference sequence). This CDR3 is CSARYPTGDAEAFF. CDR3 bases: TGCAGTGCTAGATACCCGACAGGGGACGCTGAAGCTTTCTTT.

The chain links TRBV2 to TRBJ1-2, with D perhaps matching TRBD1 (5 bases). The V end was cut by 8 bases, the J end by 3 bases, with 16 bases between. There are 14 residues in the CDR3. Germline V gene lookup returns CDR1 SNHLY and CDR2 FYNNEI. Written as DNA, the CDR3 is TGTGCCAGCTTCTTAGCAGAAGGGGACTATGGCTACACCTTC. Translation gives CASFLAEGDYGYTF.